This is a list of T cell receptor beta chains from one sample in a study of Graves' ophthalmopathy and Graves' hyperthyroidism. TCRdb reprocessed the multiplex PCR reads with MiXCR, giving one entry per CDR3 protein. The sample carries about 1.2 million distinct CDR3 sequences, roughly two fifths recorded once. Sequenced sample: peripheral blood or thyroid tissue (not recorded which). These TCRs come from an adult man with Graves' hyperthyroidism. CDR3s include the opening cysteine and the closing phenylalanine or tryptophan. The D gene is left open where the match is weak. Clone size is shown for a subset of rows, as once, few, many or a class of expanded clone.

clone_size	d_call	v_call	j_call	cdr3_nt	cdr3_aa
few	-	TRBV6-6	TRBJ2-7	TGTGCCAGCAGTTACTCGATGCTAGCCATCGGGGAGCAGTACTTC	CASSYSMLAIGEQYF
few	TRBD1	TRBV5-1	TRBJ2-2	TGCGCCACCATGAAAGGGGGCGCGAACACCGGGGAGCTGTTTTTT	CATMKGGANTGELFF
many	-	TRBV4-3	TRBJ1-2	TGCGCCAGCAGCCAAGAATTTCGAGAAGGCTATGGCTACACCTTC	CASSQEFREGYGYTF
-	-	TRBV10-3	TRBJ1-1	TGTGCCATCAGTTACAGGAGCCCTGACGACACTGAAGCTTTCTTT	CAISYRSPDDTEAFF
few	-	TRBV30	TRBJ2-2	TGTGCCTGGACCAGACGGGCCACCGGGGAGCTGTTTTTT	CAWTRRATGELFF
few	-	TRBV4-3	TRBJ2-7	TGCGCCAGCAGCCAAGCATGGGGACGGCCCTACGAGCAGTACTTC	CASSQAWGRPYEQYF
many	-	TRBV29-1	TRBJ1-4	TGCAGCGCTGGTCATAATGGGGAAAAACTGTTTTTT	CSAGHNGEKLFF
-	-	TRBV4-1	TRBJ2-2	TGCGCCAGCAGCCAAGAACGACCGGGGGCGAACACCGGGGAGCTGTTTTTT	CASSQERPGANTGELFF
-	TRBD2	TRBV10-3	TRBJ2-5	TGTGCCACCTCTCCGGGACTAGCTGGAGAGACCCAGTACTTC	CATSPGLAGETQYF
few	TRBD2	TRBV6-5	TRBJ2-7	TGTGCCAGCAGCCGCGGGACTAGCGGGAGATACGAGCAGTACTTC	CASSRGTSGRYEQYF
many	-	TRBV29-1	TRBJ1-2	TGCAGCGTTTCAGGGGAGGATCTCTATGGCTACACCTTC	CSVSGEDLYGYTF
many	-	TRBV12-3/TRBV12-4	TRBJ1-2	TGTGCCAGCAGTTTGGTTACAGTACATGGCTACACCTTC	CASSLVTVHGYTF
-	TRBD1	TRBV10-3	TRBJ1-2	TGTGCCATCAGTGCCGCTTCAACAGGGGACTATGGCTACACCTTC	CAISAASTGDYGYTF
-	-	TRBV14	TRBJ1-1	TGTGCCAGCAGCCAACGGGCGGCAGCTTTCTTT	CASSQRAAAFF
few	TRBD1	TRBV10-3	TRBJ1-4	TGTGCCACCAACCGAGGAGGACAGGGAGGCGAAAAACTGTTTTTT	CATNRGGQGGEKLFF
many	-	TRBV29-1	TRBJ1-2	TGCAGCGTTGAAGTCTTCCGATATGGCTACACCTTC	CSVEVFRYGYTF
-	-	TRBV7-9	TRBJ2-7	TGTGCCAGCAGCTTAGACCGGGAGACCTACGAGCAGTACTTC	CASSLDRETYEQYF
few	-	TRBV2	TRBJ1-1	TGTGCCAGCAGTTACTCGATTCGGGGGGTATACACTGAAGCTTTCTTT	CASSYSIRGVYTEAFF
-	TRBD1	TRBV20-1	TRBJ1-2	TGCAGTGCTATGGGACAGCAATACTATGGCTACATCTTC	CSAMGQQYYGYIF
-	TRBD1	TRBV27	TRBJ2-7	TGTGCCAGCAGTTTATCCCCGGGACAGATAGGCCCCTACGAGCAGTACTTC	CASSLSPGQIGPYEQYF
-	-	TRBV20-1	TRBJ2-7	TGCAGTGCTAGAGATCGGGACGGGGGTGAGCAGTACTTC	CSARDRDGGEQYF
-	-	TRBV12-3/TRBV12-4	TRBJ1-5	TGTGCCAGCAGCGGGGGGGGGAATAGCAATCAGCCCCAGCATTTT	CASSGGGNSNQPQHF
few	-	TRBV5-6	TRBJ1-1	TGTGCCAGCAGCTTCATCGGGGGGCAGGGCACTGAAGCTTTCTTT	CASSFIGGQGTEAFF
-	TRBD1	TRBV10-3	TRBJ1-5	TGTGCCATCAGCTCGTCCCGGGACAGGCCTAATCAGCCCCAGCATTTT	CAISSSRDRPNQPQHF
many	TRBD2	TRBV19	TRBJ2-5	TGTGCCAGTAGTGAGCGGGGCACGGCGGAGACCCAGTACTTC	CASSERGTAETQYF
-	-	TRBV25-1	TRBJ1-2	TGTGCCAGCAGTGAATATGGCCAGGGTGGCTATGGCTACACCTTC	CASSEYGQGGYGYTF
few	-	TRBV5-8	TRBJ2-7	TGTGCCAGCAGCTTCGGACAGCTTGAAGAGCAGTACTTC	CASSFGQLEEQYF
once	-	TRBV5-1	TRBJ2-7	TGCGCCAGCAGGGACCATTACGAGCAGTACTTC	CASRDHYEQYF
many	-	TRBV29-1	TRBJ1-2	TGCAGCGTTGAAGGGTTAACAGGCAACTATGGCTACACCTTC	CSVEGLTGNYGYTF
many	-	TRBV14	TRBJ2-7	TGTGCCAGCAGCCAGGGTTATTACGAGCAGTACTTC	CASSQGYYEQYF
-	TRBD1	TRBV12-5	TRBJ1-2	TGTGCTAGTGGTTTTGGAAACAGGGGTGGCTATGGCTACACCTTC	CASGFGNRGGYGYTF
-	TRBD1	TRBV6-5	TRBJ2-5	TGTGCCAGCAGTTGGCGACAGGGGGGGCAAGAGACCCAGTACTTC	CASSWRQGGQETQYF
many	-	TRBV7-3	TRBJ2-2	TGTGCCAGCAGCTTAAAACCGAACACCGGGGAGCTGTTTTTT	CASSLKPNTGELFF
many	-	TRBV19	TRBJ1-2	TGTGCCAGTAGTATTCCGGGGTTGCCCTATGGCTACACCTTC	CASSIPGLPYGYTF
many	-	TRBV20-1	TRBJ1-6	TGCAGTGCTAGATGGGGGAAGAGGAGGAGTTCACCCCTCCACTTT	CSARWGKRRSSPLHF
-	-	TRBV15	TRBJ1-1	TGTGCCACCAGCAGAGACACGGGAGAAACCCAAGCTTTCTTT	CATSRDTGETQAFF
many	-	TRBV19	TRBJ1-2	TGTGCCAGTAGGGGACCTACAGGGCGCCCCACGGACTATGGCTACACCTTC	CASRGPTGRPTDYGYTF
-	TRBD2	TRBV7-9	TRBJ2-5	TGTGCCAGCAGCCTACGGACTAGCGGGGCCTACCAAGAGACCCAGTACTTC	CASSLRTSGAYQETQYF
many	-	TRBV4-3	TRBJ1-2	TGCGCCAGCAGCCAGGAAGGCGAATATGGCTACACCTTC	CASSQEGEYGYTF
-	-	TRBV6-5	TRBJ1-4	TGTGCCTCTACCGGGGGAATGGAAAATGAAAAACTGTTTTTT	CASTGGMENEKLFF